A single sample gave rise to the 19 T cell receptor beta chains below, sequenced in a study of blood T cell repertoires in COVID-19. This table comes from immunoSEQ multiplex PCR, and its TCRdb copy is limited to in-frame clones, with some not included. The sample has roughly 200,000 clones, around 87% seen once; the top ten hold 6.2%. The sample was peripheral blood. Source of these receptors: a man aged 60-69 years who had recovered from COVID-19.

The rearrangement links TRBV7-3 to TRBJ1-1; D is unresolved. V was pared by 0 bases and J by 0 bases, with 14 bases between. From germline, CDR1 is SGHTA and CDR2 FQGTGA. There are 17 residues in the CDR3. The CDR3 spells CASSLTREGGLNTEAFF. Written as DNA, the CDR3 is TGTGCCAGCAGCTTAACTAGGGAGGGAGGACTGAACACTGAAGCTTTCTTT.

The genes are TRBV5-1 and TRBJ2-5; a weak D match, TRBD1 (6 bases). Trimming took 4 bases from V and 2 from J, leaving 12 bases between them. The CDR3 extends over 14 amino acids. Germline-derived CDR1 and CDR2 are SGHRS and YFSETQ. The CDR3 spells CASSLPQGQETQYF. CDR3 DNA: TGCGCCAGCAGCCTGCCACAGGGACAAGAGACCCAGTACTTC. Using reference TRBV5-1 and TRBJ2-5 for the parts outside the CDR3, the full variable domain is KAGVTQTPRYLIKTRGQQVTLSCSPISGHRSVSWYQQTPGQGLQFLFEYFSETQRNKGNFPGRFSGRQFSNSRSEMNVSTLELGDSALYLCASSLPQGQETQYFGPGTRLLVL.

V usage is TRBV29-1 and J usage is TRBJ2-2; 8 positions agree with TRBD1. From germline, CDR1 is SQVTM and CDR2 ANQGSEA. The CDR3 has 13 amino acids. J was trimmed by 6 bases and V by 7 bases; bases with no gene match: 7. In DNA form, the CDR3 reads TGCAGCGCAGGGACAGGAAAGTCCGGGGAGCTGTTTTTT. Its translation is CSAGTGKSGELFF.

The chain has TRBV29-1 and TRBJ2-7; D is uncertain. Germline-derived CDR1 and CDR2 are SQVTM and ANQGSEA. The CDR3 is made up of 13 amino acids. The V gene lost 4 bases and the J gene lost 0 bases, with 10 bases spanning the gap. The CDR3 bases are TGCAGCGTTGGGGCAGGAACCTCCTACGAGCAGTACTTC. As protein: CSVGAGTSYEQYF.

This clone showed up just once. This CDR3 is CASSLGTGAGANVLTF. The DNA for the CDR3 is TGTGCCAGCAGTTTAGGGACAGGGGCTGGGGCCAACGTCCTGACTTTC. The chain joins TRBV28 to TRBJ2-6; 10 bases align to TRBD1. V was clipped by 2 bases and J by 2 bases; unmatched bases: 0. Germline CDR1 MDHEN, CDR2 SYDVKM. The CDR3 loop spans 16 amino acids.

The chain uses TRBV27 and TRBJ2-7; 7 nucleotides align to TRBD2. The germline gives CDR1 MNHEY, CDR2 SMNVEV (reference sequence). The trim removed 10 bases at V and 3 bases at J, leaving 15 bases unmatched. The CDR3 totals 15 residues. CDR3 in DNA: TGTGCCACCGCGGGACTACCATTGGTAAACTACGAGCAGTACTTC. It translates to CATAGLPLVNYEQYF.

V is TRBV7-6 and J is TRBJ2-2; 9 nucleotides match TRBD1. Germline CDR1 and CDR2: SGHVS and FNYEAQ. This CDR3 has 20 amino acids. The J segment lost 1 base and the V segment lost 4 bases, leaving 16 bases of the junction unmatched. Here the CDR3 reads CASSSARQGEQRGNTGELFF. The CDR3 DNA is TGTGCCAGCAGCTCGGCCAGACAGGGGGAACAGCGGGGGAACACCGGGGAGCTGTTTTTT.

The rearrangement uses TRBV2 and TRBJ1-5; TRBD1 matches 9 bases. V dropped 7 bases and J dropped 5; count of bases not matched to a gene: 3. Germline V gene sequence: CDR1 SNHLY, CDR2 FYNNEI. CDR3 length equals 13 residues. CDR3 DNA sequence: TGTGCCAGCAAGTGGGACAGGGATCAGCCCCAGCATTTT. This sequence encodes CASKWDRDQPQHF. The full variable domain, rest sourced from reference TRBV2 and TRBJ1-5, is EPEVTQTPSHQVTQMGQEVILRCVPISNHLYFYWYRQILGQKVEFLVSFYNNEISEKSEIFDDQFSVERPDGSNFTLKIRSTKLEDSAMYFCASKWDRDQPQHFGDGTRLSIL.

This clone came up once. The chain combines TRBV20-1 with TRBJ1-6, with TRBD1 identical over 7 bases. Unmatched junction bases numbered 7, after V lost 3 bases and J lost 5 bases. CDR1 DFQATT and CDR2 SNEGSKA come from the germline V gene (reference sequence). The CDR3 is 15 residues long. The DNA of the CDR3 is TGCAGTGCTAGTTACTCCGGGACAGATAATTCACCCCTCCACTTT. Translated: CSASYSGTDNSPLHF.

The chain employs TRBV7-2 and TRBJ2-7; 8 nucleotides match TRBD1. The germline gives CDR1 SGHTA, CDR2 FQGNSA. V shed 1 base and J 5 bases; nucleotides not matched to a gene: 10. This CDR3 contains 16 residues. The CDR3 loop reads CASSLEVTGAIHEQYF. DNA for the CDR3: TGTGCCAGCAGCTTAGAAGTGACAGGGGCGATCCACGAGCAGTACTTC. Variable domain in full (rest from reference TRBV7-2 and TRBJ2-7): GAGVSQSPSNKVTEKGKDVELRCDPISGHTALYWYRQSLGQGLEFLIYFQGNSAPDKSGLPSDRFSAERTGGSVSTLTIQRTQQEDSAVYLCASSLEVTGAIHEQYFGPGTRLTVT.

This rearrangement joins TRBV5-1 to TRBJ2-1, with D perhaps matching TRBD1 (6 bases). Per the germline V gene, CDR1 is SGHRS and CDR2 is YFSETQ. This CDR3 region has 17 residues. The ends were cut back, 4 bases at V and 3 bases at J, with 20 bases in the middle. CDR3 residues: CASSPLIGRGYYNEQFF. The CDR3 DNA sequence: TGCGCCAGCAGCCCCCTAATCGGCAGGGGCTACTACAATGAGCAGTTCTTC.

This clone was detected only a few times. The chain combines TRBV6-2 or TRBV6-3 with TRBJ2-3; TRBD2 matches 12 bases. With 6 bases clipped from V and 4 bases from J, the junction kept 11 bases outside the gene matches. Germline V gene lookup returns CDR1 MNHEY and CDR2 SVGEGT. The CDR3 has 17 amino acids. CDR3 sequence reads: CASSSRASGGGPDTQYF. Here the CDR3 DNA reads TGTGCCAGCAGCTCCCGGGCTAGCGGGGGGGGACCAGATACGCAGTATTTT.

V gene TRBV18 combines with J gene TRBJ1-5; TRBD1 matches 11 bases. This CDR3 is 15 amino acids long. V trimming: 3 bases; J trimming: 5 bases; junction bases outside the gene matches: 3. Germline values: CDR1 KGHSH, CDR2 LQKENI. CDR3 sequence (DNA): TGTGCCAGCTCACCCGGACAGGGGGCATATCAGCCCCAGCATTTT. The encoded protein is CASSPGQGAYQPQHF. The full variable domain, with the rest looked up from reference TRBV18 and TRBJ1-5, is NAGVMQNPRHLVRRRGQEARLRCSPMKGHSHVYWYRQLPEEGLKFMVYLQKENIIDESGMPKERFSAEFPKEGPSILRIQQVVRGDSAAYFCASSPGQGAYQPQHFGDGTRLSIL.

This clone was recorded once. The rearrangement uses TRBV19 and TRBJ1-2; D unresolved. With 3 bases removed from V and 5 bases from J, the gap between germline ends came to 13 bases. The germline V gene encodes CDR1 LNHDA and CDR2 SQIVND (reference sequence). This CDR3 contains 14 residues. The CDR3 loop reads CASSIPGLYYGYTF. Here the CDR3 DNA reads TGTGCCAGTAGTATCCCCGGACTGTATTATGGCTACACCTTC.

The V call is TRBV29-1, the J call TRBJ2-7; D is perhaps TRBD2 (6 bases). The CDR3 contains 12 residues. The V end lost 4 bases, the J end lost 5 bases, and 12 bases lay between the germline ends. CDR1 is SQVTM and CDR2 is ANQGSEA in the germline V gene. For the CDR3, the DNA is TGCAGCGTTGTGCCCCGGAGGGACGAGCAGTACTTC. Translated: CSVVPRRDEQYF.

The rearrangement joins TRBV7-9 to TRBJ1-3; D gene unclear. Trimming cost V 4 bases and J 1 base, with 20 bases left between them. CDR3 size: 18 residues. Germline V CDR1 and CDR2: SEHNR, FQNEAQ (reference sequence). The CDR3 nucleotides are TGTGCCAGCAGCTCGATCATTGGGAGTCCACCTTCTGGAAACACCATATATTTT. This gives the protein CASSSIIGSPPSGNTIYF.

The genes are TRBV27 and TRBJ2-1; 11 bases map to TRBD2. V trimming: 5 bases; J trimming: 6 bases; junction bases outside the gene matches: 12. The CDR3 is 17 amino acids. Germline V gene lookup returns CDR1 MNHEY and CDR2 SMNVEV (reference sequence). The CDR3 bases are TGTGCCAGCAGTGGGACTAGCGGAGGATGGCAAGGCAATGAGCAGTTCTTC. The encoded protein is CASSGTSGGWQGNEQFF.

The J gene is TRBJ1-5, the V gene TRBV6-5, with a tentative D call TRBD1 (6 bases). This CDR3 is built from 15 residues. The germline CDR1 and CDR2 sequences are MNHEY and SVGAGI. The V gene lost 7 bases and the J gene lost 2 bases, with 15 bases spanning the gap. CDR3 DNA sequence: TGTGCCAGCACCCCGGGGGGGGGCGGCAATCAGCCCCAGCATTTT. This gives the protein CASTPGGGGNQPQHF.

The chain carries TRBV5-4 and TRBJ1-1; 8 positions agree with TRBD1. The CDR3 consists of 14 residues. With V trimmed by 7 bases and J by 3 bases, 8 bases remained unmatched. Looked up from germline, CDR1 is SGHNT and CDR2 is YYREEE (reference sequence). CDR3 amino acids: CASGRTGRDTEAFF. In nucleotides, the CDR3 is TGTGCCAGCGGCAGGACAGGGCGGGACACTGAAGCTTTCTTT.